These 2 T cell receptor beta chains came from one sample sequenced in a study of blood T cell repertoires in COVID-19 (dated by TCRdb to 2018 to 2021). Library prep was done by the immunoSEQ multiplex PCR assay. The source is immuneACCESS, and TCRdb retained only in-frame sequences with V and J called. Part of the clones is not carried over; for the studies checked, unresolved V genes explain less than half of this, and the remainder is unexplained. The sample data list 140,000 to 150,000 clones, and over 75% of these were observed just once. The ten largest account for 1.7% of the sample. The sequencing input was peripheral blood. The receptors stem from a woman aged 50 to 65 with acute or convalescent COVID-19.

In this sample, this clone turned up a few times. The V and J genes are TRBV7-2 and TRBJ1-5, with D possibly TRBD1 on 5 matching bases. The CDR3 runs to 15 residues. Trimming left V 1 base short and J 1 base short, with 8 bases between. Germline V CDR1 and CDR2: SGHTA, FQGNSA. The CDR3 is CASSLGGWSNQPQHF. For the CDR3, the DNA is TGTGCCAGCAGCTTAGGGGGCTGGAGCAATCAGCCCCAGCATTTT.

The J gene is TRBJ1-6, the V gene TRBV6-4, with D tentatively TRBD1 (5 bases). The V gene's germline CDR1 is MRHNA and CDR2 SNTAGT. V dropped 3 bases and J dropped 10 bases, with 13 bases sitting between them. There are 14 residues in the CDR3. CDR3 nucleotide sequence: TGTGCCAGCAGTGAGGGGGGTAGTAAATCACCCCTCCACTTT. Residues: CASSEGGSKSPLHF.